One sample yielded the 7 T cell receptor beta chains listed below, sequenced in a study of blood T cell repertoires in COVID-19. This table comes from immunoSEQ multiplex PCR, and its TCRdb copy is limited to in-frame clones, with some not included. The sample contains roughly 140,000 clones, roughly 77% of which appear only once. The source material was peripheral blood. These receptors were obtained from a man in his 60s with acute or convalescent COVID-19.

The CDR3 DNA is TGCGCCAGCAGCTTGGATACGGACAGGGTGTCTTATGGCTACACCTTC. Residues: CASSLDTDRVSYGYTF. The chain links TRBV5-1 to TRBJ1-2; 8 positions match TRBD1. Looked up from germline, CDR1 is SGHRS and CDR2 is YFSETQ. This CDR3 spans 16 amino acids. Trimming cost V 0 bases and J 5 bases; bases outside gene matches: 9.

The J gene is TRBJ2-5, the V gene TRBV5-1, with a tentative D call TRBD1 (5 bases). The germline V gene encodes CDR1 SGHRS and CDR2 YFSETQ. V was cut by 1 base and J by 5 bases, with 12 bases left in between. CDR3 length: 14 amino acids. CDR3 bases: TGCGCCAGCAGCTTGTTAGGGGTAAGGGAGACCCAGTACTTC. Residues: CASSLLGVRETQYF.

The V and J genes are TRBV4-1 and TRBJ2-5; maybe TRBD2 (5 bases). The CDR3 has 13 amino acids. CDR1 and CDR2 (germline): MGHRA, YSYEKL. Trimming stripped 4 bases from V and 0 bases from J, with 6 bases between. CDR3 residues: CASSPGYQETQYF. The CDR3 coding sequence is TGCGCCAGCAGCCCGGGGTACCAAGAGACCCAGTACTTC.

This clone was detected a few times. The gene calls are TRBV12-3 or TRBV12-4 and TRBJ1-4; the D is unclear. This CDR3 spans 13 amino acids. V was clipped by 6 bases and J by 7 bases, with 12 bases between them. CDR3 coding DNA: TGTGCCAGCAGCCCTAGGATGACTGAAAAACTGTTTTTT. Translation: CASSPRMTEKLFF.

The chain has TRBV20-1 and TRBJ2-1, with D tentatively TRBD2 (5 bases). The CDR3 has 16 amino acids. V lost 3 bases and J 1 base, leaving 16 bases between the germline ends. Per germline, CDR1 DFQATT and CDR2 SNEGSKA (reference sequence). CDR3 nucleotides: TGCAGTGCTAGTAGCCGGGCGTCGGGGTCCTACAATGAGCAGTTCTTC. It codes for CSASSRASGSYNEQFF.

The gene calls are TRBV5-6 and TRBJ2-1; 7 nucleotides agree with TRBD2. The CDR3 spans 14 residues. With 10 bases clipped from V and 4 bases from J, the junction kept 11 bases outside the gene matches. Germline loops: CDR1 SGHDT, CDR2 YYEEEE. The CDR3 DNA reads as TGTGCCCTTTTAATGGGGGGAGGGTACAATGAGCAGTTCTTC. Its protein is CALLMGGGYNEQFF.

The chain combines TRBV18 with TRBJ2-4; TRBD1 aligns across 8 bases. Germline loops: CDR1 KGHSH, CDR2 LQKENI. The CDR3 spans 14 residues. Unmatched junction bases numbered 2, after V lost 2 bases and J lost 5 bases. DNA of the CDR3: TGTGCCAGCTCACCAGACAGGGGACAAAACATTCAGTACTTC. It codes for CASSPDRGQNIQYF.